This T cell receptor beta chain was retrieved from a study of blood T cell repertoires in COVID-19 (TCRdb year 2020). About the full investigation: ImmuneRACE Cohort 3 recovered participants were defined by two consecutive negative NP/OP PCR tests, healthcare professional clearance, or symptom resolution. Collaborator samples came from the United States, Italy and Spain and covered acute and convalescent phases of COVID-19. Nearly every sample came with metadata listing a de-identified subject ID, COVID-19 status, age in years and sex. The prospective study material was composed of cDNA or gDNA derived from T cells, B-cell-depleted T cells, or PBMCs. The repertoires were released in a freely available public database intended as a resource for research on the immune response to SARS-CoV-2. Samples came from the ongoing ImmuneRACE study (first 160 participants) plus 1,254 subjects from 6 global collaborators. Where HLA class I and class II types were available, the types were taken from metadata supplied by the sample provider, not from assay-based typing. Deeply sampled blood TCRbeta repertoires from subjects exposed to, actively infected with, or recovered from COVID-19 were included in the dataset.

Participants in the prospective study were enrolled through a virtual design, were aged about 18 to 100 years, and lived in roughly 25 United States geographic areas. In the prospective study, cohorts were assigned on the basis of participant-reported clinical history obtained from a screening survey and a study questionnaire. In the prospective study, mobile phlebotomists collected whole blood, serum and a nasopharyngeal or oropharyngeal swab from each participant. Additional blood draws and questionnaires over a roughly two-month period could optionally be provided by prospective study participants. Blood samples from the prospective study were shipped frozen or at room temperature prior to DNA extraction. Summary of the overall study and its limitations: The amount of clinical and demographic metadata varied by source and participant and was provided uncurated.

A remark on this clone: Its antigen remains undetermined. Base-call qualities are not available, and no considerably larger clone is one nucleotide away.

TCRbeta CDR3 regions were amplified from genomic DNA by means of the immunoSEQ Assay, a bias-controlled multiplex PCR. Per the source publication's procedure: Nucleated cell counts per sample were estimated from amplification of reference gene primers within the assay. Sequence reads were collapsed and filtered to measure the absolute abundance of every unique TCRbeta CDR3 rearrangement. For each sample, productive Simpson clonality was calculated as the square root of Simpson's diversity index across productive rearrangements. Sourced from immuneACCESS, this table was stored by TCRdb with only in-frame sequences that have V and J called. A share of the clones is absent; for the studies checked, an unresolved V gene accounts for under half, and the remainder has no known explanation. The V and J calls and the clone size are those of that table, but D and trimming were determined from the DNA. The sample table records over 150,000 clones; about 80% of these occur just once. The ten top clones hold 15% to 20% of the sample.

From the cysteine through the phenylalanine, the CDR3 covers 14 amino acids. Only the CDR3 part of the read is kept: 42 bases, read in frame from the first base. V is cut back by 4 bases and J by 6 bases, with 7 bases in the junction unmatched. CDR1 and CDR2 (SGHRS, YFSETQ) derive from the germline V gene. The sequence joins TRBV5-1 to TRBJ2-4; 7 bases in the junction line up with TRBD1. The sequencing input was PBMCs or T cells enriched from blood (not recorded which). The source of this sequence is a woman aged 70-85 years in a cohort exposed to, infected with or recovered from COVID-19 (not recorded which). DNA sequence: TGCGCCAGCAGCCCTGGACAGGTCGGAAACATTCAGTACTTC. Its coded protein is CASSPGQVGNIQYF.